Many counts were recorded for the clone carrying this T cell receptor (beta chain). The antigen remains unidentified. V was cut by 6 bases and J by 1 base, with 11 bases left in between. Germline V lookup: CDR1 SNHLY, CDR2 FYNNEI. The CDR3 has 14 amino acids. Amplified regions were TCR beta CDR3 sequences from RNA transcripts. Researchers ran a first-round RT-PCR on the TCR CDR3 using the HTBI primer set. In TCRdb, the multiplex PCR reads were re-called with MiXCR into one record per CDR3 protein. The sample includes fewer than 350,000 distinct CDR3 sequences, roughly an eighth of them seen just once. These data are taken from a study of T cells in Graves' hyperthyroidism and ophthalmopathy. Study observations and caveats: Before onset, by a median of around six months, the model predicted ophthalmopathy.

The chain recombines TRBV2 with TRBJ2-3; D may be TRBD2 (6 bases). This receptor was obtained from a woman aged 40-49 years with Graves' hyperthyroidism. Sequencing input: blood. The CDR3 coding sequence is TGTGCCAGCAGATCGACTAGACGCACAGATACGCAGTATTTT. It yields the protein CASRSTRRTDTQYF.